This entry lists 23 T cell receptor beta chains sequenced from one sample in a study of shared clonotypes between healthy human individuals. Sequencing used immunoSEQ multiplex PCR; TCRdb keeps in-frame clones, though not all of them. The sample consists of around 2,000,000 clones, around 96% of them appearing once. Terminally differentiated effector memory CD45RA+ cells were excluded by CCR7 positive selection of CD45RO-negative cells. Sequencing was done on a sample of naive CD8+ T cells sorted from blood. These TCRs come from a man aged 18 to 30 in good health.

The chain uses TRBV4-3 and TRBJ2-7, with a possible D match to TRBD1 (6 bases). Trimming removed 4 bases from V and 2 bases from J, with 18 bases in between. This CDR3 has 16 amino acids. Germline-derived CDR1 and CDR2 are LGHNA and YSLEER. Here the CDR3 DNA reads TGCGCCAGCAGCCTCATACCGGGACAACTCCCCTACGAGCAGTACTTC. Protein sequence: CASSLIPGQLPYEQYF.

This rearrangement joins TRBV11-2 to TRBJ2-1; TRBD2 matches at 11 bases. The CDR3 extends over 18 amino acids. After removal of 3 bases from V and 0 bases from J, the junction contained 7 bases not matched to a gene. The V gene's germline CDR1 is SGHAT and CDR2 FQNNGV. The CDR3 DNA reads as TGTGCCAGCAGCTTCTCCCTAGCGGGAGGCAGCTCCTACAATGAGCAGTTCTTC. Protein product: CASSFSLAGGSSYNEQFF.

J is TRBJ1-6 and V is TRBV28; D gene unclear. Trimming pared 1 base from V and 7 bases from J, leaving 11 bases between. The CDR3 is 15 amino acids. Germline assignment: CDR1 MDHEN and CDR2 SYDVKM. The chain's CDR3 is CASSLFGTRNSPLHF. CDR3 DNA: TGTGCCAGCAGTTTATTCGGCACACGCAATTCACCCCTCCACTTT.

The chain couples TRBV4-3 to TRBJ2-7; TRBD2 matches 8 bases. Germline V CDR1 and CDR2: LGHNA, YSLEER. The CDR3 loop spans 18 amino acids. V gave up 0 bases and J gave up 3 bases; unmatched junction bases: 13. The CDR3 here is CASSQDRSSGSGSYEQYF. The CDR3 DNA reads TGCGCCAGCAGCCAAGATCGTTCTTCGGGCAGCGGGAGCTACGAGCAGTACTTC.

V usage is TRBV6-1 and J usage is TRBJ2-7; 8 bases fit TRBD1. The CDR3 is 14 residues long. V shed 5 bases and J 1 base; nucleotides not matched to a gene: 4. CDR1 and CDR2 (germline): MNHNS, SASEGT. CDR3 loop: CASSTRGLSYEQYF. CDR3 DNA: TGTGCCAGCAGTACCAGGGGGCTTTCCTACGAGCAGTACTTC.

The rearrangement uses TRBV2 and TRBJ2-5, with D uncertain. The CDR3 spans 14 residues. Germline V CDR1 and CDR2: SNHLY, FYNNEI. The V end lost 0 bases, the J end lost 5 bases, and 10 bases lay between the germline ends. The CDR3 DNA reads TGTGCCAGCAGTGAAGCGATTAGTCGGGAGACCCAGTACTTC. Translation gives CASSEAISRETQYF.

J is TRBJ2-3 and V is TRBV4-3; TRBD2 aligns across 11 bases. J was trimmed by 3 bases and V by 0 bases; bases with no gene match: 5. The CDR3 loop spans 17 amino acids. Germline V CDR1 and CDR2: LGHNA, YSLEER. Here the CDR3 reads CASSQDWLAGGTDTQYF. In DNA form, the CDR3 reads TGCGCCAGCAGCCAAGATTGGCTAGCGGGAGGTACAGATACGCAGTATTTT.

V is TRBV6-1 and J is TRBJ2-1, with TRBD2 identical over 12 bases. In germline, CDR1 is MNHNS, CDR2 SASEGT. V was pared by 1 base and J by 5 bases, with 6 bases of the junction left unmatched. The CDR3 loop spans 17 amino acids. CDR3 DNA: TGTGCCAGCAGTGAAGTATCCGGACTAGCGGGAAACAATGAGCAGTTCTTC. It specifies CASSEVSGLAGNNEQFF.

V and J are TRBV4-3 and TRBJ2-7, with D possibly TRBD2 on 5 matching bases. V dropped 0 bases and J dropped 6 bases, with 6 bases sitting between them. CDR1 is LGHNA, CDR2 YSLEER, per germline. The CDR3 extends over 12 amino acids. CDR3 sequence: CASSQERGEQYF. Written as DNA, the CDR3 is TGCGCCAGCAGCCAAGAACGGGGCGAGCAGTACTTC.

Points on this clone: In the same sample, other DNA sequences code for this CDR3. V is TRBV28 and J is TRBJ2-7; weak D call: TRBD1 (6 bases). The germline gives CDR1 MDHEN, CDR2 SYDVKM. Trimming shortened V by 3 bases and J by 3 bases, and 9 bases separated the two germline ends. This CDR3 region has 13 residues. Here the CDR3 reads CASSFGRGYEQYF. The CDR3 bases are TGTGCCAGCAGTTTCGGCAGGGGCTACGAGCAGTACTTC.

The chain recombines TRBV11-2 with TRBJ2-3; 9 nucleotides agree with TRBD2. J was trimmed by 4 bases and V by 3 bases; bases with no gene match: 5. From germline, CDR1 is SGHAT and CDR2 FQNNGV. CDR3 length: 15 amino acids. In DNA, the CDR3 is TGTGCCAGCAGCTTCGGGACTAGCAGTTCAGATACGCAGTATTTT. This sequence encodes CASSFGTSSSDTQYF.

CDR3 nucleotides: TGTGCCAGCAGCCTTCTAGCGGGAGGGAAGACAGATACGCAGTATTTT. Translating gives CASSLLAGGKTDTQYF. The chain links TRBV5-8 to TRBJ2-3; 12 bases line up with TRBD2. CDR1 SGHTS and CDR2 YDEGEE come from the germline V gene. CDR3 length: 16 residues. J gave up 3 bases and V 4 bases, and 6 bases lay outside the gene matches.

The chain uses TRBV6-1 and TRBJ1-4; TRBD1 matches 11 bases. CDR3 length: 15 residues. Germline CDR1 is MNHNS and CDR2 is SASEGT. After removal of 6 bases from V and 7 bases from J, the junction contained 7 bases not matched to a gene. The CDR3 protein is CASSGQGAEGEKLFF. In nucleotides, the CDR3 is TGTGCCAGCAGCGGACAGGGGGCGGAGGGTGAAAAACTGTTTTTT.

The chain carries TRBV9 and TRBJ2-7; no firm D call. The germline V gene has CDR1 SGDLS and CDR2 YYNGEE. V was shortened by 0 bases and J by 2 bases, with 21 bases between the two germline ends. The CDR3 is made up of 18 amino acids. As DNA, the CDR3 is TGTGCCAGCAGCGTAGTTGACCTAGGGCGACTCCGACCCTACGAGCAGTACTTC. This sequence encodes CASSVVDLGRLRPYEQYF. The full variable domain, in which reference TRBV9 and TRBJ2-7 provide the parts outside the CDR3, is DSGVTQTPKHLITATGQRVTLRCSPRSGDLSVYWYQQSLDQGLQFLIQYYNGEERAKGNILERFSAQQFPDLHSELNLSSLELGDSALYFCASSVVDLGRLRPYEQYFGPGTRLTVT.

The chain has TRBV4-1 and TRBJ1-2; tentatively, D is TRBD1 (6 bases). The CDR3 consists of 16 residues. CDR1 MGHRA and CDR2 YSYEKL come from the germline V gene. Trimming left V 1 base short and J 3 bases short, with 15 bases between. This CDR3 is CASSQVVGGLDYGYTF. The CDR3 DNA follows: TGCGCCAGCAGCCAAGTTGTCGGGGGGCTCGACTATGGCTACACCTTC.

This clone was counted a single time. The genes are TRBV11-1 and TRBJ1-1; D perhaps matches TRBD1 (6 bases). V dropped 7 bases and J dropped 4 bases, with 16 bases sitting between them. Germline values: CDR1 SGHAT, CDR2 FQDESV (reference sequence). The CDR3 length is 14 residues. The CDR3 protein is CASIPGEGGTEAFF. The CDR3 coding sequence is TGTGCCAGCATCCCAGGGGAAGGAGGCACTGAAGCTTTCTTT.

On this clone itself: The junction and the germline gene differ at one end; a read error may be behind it. The gene calls are TRBV19 and TRBJ1-4; tentatively, D is TRBD1 (6 bases). The CDR3 loop spans 15 amino acids. CDR1 and CDR2 from the germline V gene are LNHDA and SQIVND (reference sequence). The CDR3 protein is CASSLEDRINEKLFF. CDR3 bases: TGTGCCAGTAGTTTAGAAGACAGGATTAATGAAAAACTGTTTTTT.

The rearrangement uses TRBV6-1 and TRBJ1-1; no definite D call. The CDR3 length is 13 residues. V was shortened by 4 bases and J by 5 bases, with 11 bases between the two germline ends. In germline, CDR1 is MNHNS, CDR2 SASEGT. CDR3 amino acids: CASSVVGQTEAFF. The CDR3 coding sequence is TGTGCCAGCAGTGTTGTCGGTCAAACTGAAGCTTTCTTT.

The genes are TRBV13 and TRBJ1-1; TRBD1 is a possible D gene (5 bases). Looked up from germline, CDR1 is PRHDT and CDR2 is FYEKMQ (reference sequence). This CDR3 has 12 amino acids. Trimming removed 5 bases from V and 4 bases from J, with 8 bases in between. CDR3 coding DNA: TGTGCCAGCAGCCTGGACATCACTGAAGCTTTCTTT. It specifies CASSLDITEAFF. Full variable domain (missing parts from reference TRBV13 and TRBJ1-1): AAGVIQSPRHLIKEKRETATLKCYPIPRHDTVYWYQQGPGQDPQFLISFYEKMQSDKGSIPDRFSAQQFSDYHSELNMSSLELGDSALYFCASSLDITEAFFGQGTRLTVV.

In regard to this clone: The same CDR3 also results from other DNA sequences found in this sample. The J gene is TRBJ2-7, the V gene TRBV7-8, with D hard to call. The V gene's germline CDR1 is SGHVS and CDR2 FQNEAQ. Between the trimmed V and J ends, which lost 2 bases and 0 bases, there was a span of 5 bases. The CDR3 is made up of 13 amino acids. The CDR3 DNA reads TGTGCCAGCAGCTTACAGGTCTCCTACGAGCAGTACTTC. Protein: CASSLQVSYEQYF.

The V and J genes are TRBV15 and TRBJ1-1, with D possibly TRBD1 on 5 matching bases. The germline CDR1 and CDR2 sequences are LNHNV and YYDKDF (reference sequence). The CDR3 sequence is 15 residues long. The V and J ends lost 0 bases and 3 bases respectively, with 11 bases between them. The CDR3: CATSRDTGPYTEAFF. Written as DNA, the CDR3 is TGTGCCACCAGCAGAGATACGGGGCCCTACACTGAAGCTTTCTTT.

V and J are TRBV27 and TRBJ2-7; TRBD1 is a possible D gene (7 bases). Germline lookup yields CDR1 MNHEY and CDR2 SMNVEV (reference sequence). Trimming removed 0 bases from V and 3 bases from J, with 12 bases in between. The CDR3 has 15 residues. The CDR3 region is CASSLSGRGVYEQYF. As DNA, the CDR3 is TGTGCCAGCAGTTTATCGGGCAGGGGGGTCTACGAGCAGTACTTC.

In this sample, this clone turned up once. This chain links TRBV7-9 with TRBJ2-2; D gene uncertain. The CDR3 sequence is 15 residues long. The germline V gene encodes CDR1 SEHNR and CDR2 FQNEAQ (reference sequence). The germline V and J ends were trimmed by 0 bases and 3 bases, with 8 bases remaining between them. The CDR3 spells CASSLAGQDTGELFF. In DNA form, the CDR3 reads TGTGCCAGCAGCTTAGCGGGCCAGGACACCGGGGAGCTGTTTTTT.